The 22 T cell receptor beta chains below all came from one sample that was sequenced in a study of blood T cell repertoires in COVID-19. Using immunoSEQ multiplex PCR, the repertoire was profiled, and TCRdb retains in-frame clones only, with some absent. The sample lists fewer than 250,000 clones; about 87% were seen once. Material: peripheral blood. The receptors derive from a man aged 70-80 years with acute or convalescent COVID-19.

CDR3 amino acids: CSVEGWSGGETQYF. CDR3 bases: TGCAGCGTTGAAGGGTGGTCAGGGGGAGAGACCCAGTACTTC. V and J are TRBV29-1 and TRBJ2-5; TRBD1 matches 7 bases. Germline trimming cut 1 base from V and 4 bases from J; bases unmatched to any gene: 6. The CDR3 is 14 residues long. The germline gives CDR1 SQVTM, CDR2 ANQGSEA.

This chain connects TRBV28 to TRBJ1-5; possibly TRBD1 for D (5 bases). With 6 bases removed from V and 3 bases from J, the gap between germline ends came to 18 bases. The CDR3 contains 16 residues. Germline V gives CDR1 MDHEN, CDR2 SYDVKM. This CDR3 reads CASSLPGQGSNQPQHF. The DNA for the CDR3 is TGTGCCAGCAGCCTCCCCGGACAAGGGTCCAATCAGCCCCAGCATTTT.

This sequence joins TRBV4-2 and TRBJ1-1; 7 nucleotides align to TRBD1. J was trimmed by 2 bases and V by 0 bases; bases with no gene match: 3. Germline assignment: CDR1 LGHNA and CDR2 YNFKEQ. The CDR3 consists of 15 residues. In DNA form, the CDR3 reads TGTGCCAGCAGCCAAGATGGACAGGTAAACACTGAAGCTTTCTTT. It encodes CASSQDGQVNTEAFF.

The V gene is TRBV7-9, the J gene TRBJ1-5; 10 positions agree with TRBD1. This CDR3 comprises 15 residues. CDR1 is SEHNR, CDR2 FQNEAQ, per germline (reference sequence). Trimming took 1 base from V and 4 from J; bases not matched to a gene: 1. The CDR3 spells CASSLGGQGNQPQHF. CDR3 sequence (DNA): TGTGCCAGCAGCTTAGGGGGACAGGGGAATCAGCCCCAGCATTTT.

V and J are TRBV27 and TRBJ1-1, with 10 bases fitting TRBD1. The V segment lost 5 bases and the J segment 2 bases; nucleotides outside the gene matches: 8. The CDR3 totals 16 residues. Per the germline V gene, CDR1 is MNHEY and CDR2 is SMNVEV (reference sequence). The CDR3 DNA follows: TGTGCCAGCAGTCCCGCCCCGACAGGGGGCAACACTGAAGCTTTCTTT. Translated: CASSPAPTGGNTEAFF.

This clone is a singleton in its sample. The chain combines TRBV9 with TRBJ2-3; D unresolved. CDR1 is SGDLS, CDR2 YYNGEE, per germline. This CDR3 has 15 amino acids. Trimming left V 0 bases short and J 0 bases short, with 8 bases between. The CDR3 coding sequence is TGTGCCAGCAGCGTAGATGTAGTTAGCACAGATACGCAGTATTTT. Translated, it gives CASSVDVVSTDTQYF.

The gene calls are TRBV7-2 and TRBJ2-5; 10 bases agree with TRBD2. This CDR3 spans 16 amino acids. V lost 4 bases, J lost 2 bases, and 7 bases stayed unmatched. Germline loops: CDR1 SGHTA, CDR2 FQGNSA. CDR3 in amino acids: CASSSGTSVMQETQYF. Written as DNA, the CDR3 is TGTGCCAGCAGCTCCGGGACTAGCGTAATGCAAGAGACCCAGTACTTC.

The J gene is TRBJ1-2, the V gene TRBV6-5; no reliable D call. Trimming took 6 bases from V and 0 from J, leaving 8 bases between them. The length of the CDR3 is 13 residues. Germline CDR1 and CDR2: MNHEY and SVGAGI. As DNA, the CDR3 is TGTGCCAGCAGCCTCGAGACTAACTATGGCTACACCTTC. Protein product: CASSLETNYGYTF.

The rearrangement joins TRBV5-1 to TRBJ1-1; D ambiguous. Between the trimmed V and J ends, which lost 2 bases and 5 bases, there was a span of 10 bases. CDR1 is SGHRS, CDR2 YFSETQ, per germline. The CDR3 totals 13 residues. The CDR3 region is CASSLMGETEAFF. The CDR3 DNA follows: TGCGCCAGCAGCTTAATGGGAGAAACTGAAGCTTTCTTT.

This chain joins TRBV5-1 and TRBJ2-3, with TRBD2 matching over 10 bases. The germline V gene encodes CDR1 SGHRS and CDR2 YFSETQ. Trimming cost V 3 bases and J 5 bases; bases outside gene matches: 15. CDR3 length: 18 residues. CDR3 DNA sequence: TGCGCCAGCAGCTGGCGTTCCCTATCGCTAGCGGGAGTAGATACGCAGTATTTT. Translating it yields CASSWRSLSLAGVDTQYF.

The chain carries TRBV29-1 and TRBJ1-5, with a tentative D call TRBD1 (6 bases). Germline-derived CDR1 and CDR2 are SQVTM and ANQGSEA. V was clipped by 7 bases and J by 4 bases, with 14 bases between them. This CDR3 has 13 amino acids. CDR3 region: CSAAGTPNQPQHF. The CDR3 nucleotides are TGCAGCGCTGCTGGGACACCGAATCAGCCCCAGCATTTT.

V usage is TRBV6-4 and J usage is TRBJ2-7; TRBD2 matches at 11 bases. This CDR3 contains 13 residues. Germline V gives CDR1 MRHNA, CDR2 SNTAGT. With 10 bases clipped from V and 5 bases from J, the junction kept 7 bases outside the gene matches. CDR3 DNA sequence: TGTGCCACTCCACCTAGCGGGAGGCACGAGCAGTACTTC. It specifies CATPPSGRHEQYF.

The V and J genes are TRBV5-1 and TRBJ1-5, with TRBD1 as a possible D gene (5 bases). Germline values: CDR1 SGHRS, CDR2 YFSETQ. The V end was cut by 0 bases, the J end by 5 bases, with 9 bases between. CDR3 size: 14 residues. The DNA of the CDR3 is TGCGCCAGCAGCTTGGGTGGCAGGGATCAGCCCCAGCATTTT. Translating it yields CASSLGGRDQPQHF.

The gene calls are TRBV5-1 and TRBJ2-1; 7 nucleotides agree with TRBD2. Per germline, CDR1 SGHRS and CDR2 YFSETQ. With V trimmed by 5 bases and J by 12 bases, 17 bases remained unmatched. This CDR3 region has 15 residues. The CDR3 reads CASSSAAGSTMMQFF. DNA of the CDR3: TGCGCCAGCAGTTCTGCAGCGGGATCTACAATGATGCAGTTCTTC.

V is TRBV5-8 and J is TRBJ1-5; 7 nucleotides align to TRBD1. CDR3 size: 15 residues. The V gene end was trimmed by 4 bases and the J gene end by 5 bases; junction bases not matched to a gene: 9. Germline values: CDR1 SGHTS, CDR2 YDEGEE. As DNA, the CDR3 is TGTGCCAGCAGCCGATACAGGGGTCTAGATCAGCCCCAGCATTTT. Amino acids: CASSRYRGLDQPQHF.

This clone was picked up a small number of times. This chain uses TRBV19 with TRBJ2-3; TRBD2 aligns across 7 bases. Looked up from germline, CDR1 is LNHDA and CDR2 is SQIVND (reference sequence). The CDR3 consists of 19 residues. V gave up 3 bases and J gave up 1 base; unmatched junction bases: 16. CDR3 sequence reads: CASSIRSGRGLAGTDTQYF. CDR3 in DNA: TGTGCCAGTAGTATTCGCTCTGGTCGAGGGCTAGCGGGCACAGATACGCAGTATTTT.

V usage is TRBV6-5 and J usage is TRBJ2-7, with 8 bases fitting TRBD2. Germline assignment: CDR1 MNHEY and CDR2 SVGAGI. After removal of 4 bases from V and 7 bases from J, the junction contained 9 bases not matched to a gene. This CDR3 spans 14 amino acids. Here the CDR3 reads CASSSPGLVWEQYF. CDR3 bases: TGTGCCAGCAGTTCGCCGGGACTAGTGTGGGAGCAGTACTTC.

The CDR3 nucleotides read TGTGCCAGCAGCTTAGTGTTAGCGGGAACCGGGGAGCTGTTTTTT. Translation: CASSLVLAGTGELFF. The chain is built from TRBV7-9 and TRBJ2-2; 8 nucleotides match TRBD2. The germline V gene has CDR1 SEHNR and CDR2 FQNEAQ (reference sequence). The CDR3 covers 15 residues. V shed 1 base, J shed 5 bases, and the junction held 3 bases outside the gene matches.

For the CDR3, the DNA is TGTGCCAGCAGTGATAGGGGAAACCGGGGGATCTATGGCTACACCTTC. Its translation: CASSDRGNRGIYGYTF. This rearrangement joins TRBV25-1 to TRBJ1-2, with D possibly matching TRBD1 (5 bases). Germline loops: CDR1 MGHDK, CDR2 SYGVNS. There are 16 residues in the CDR3. V lost 3 bases to trimming and J lost 4 bases, with 18 bases between them.

V gene TRBV3-1 (or the pseudogene TRBV3-2) combines with J gene TRBJ1-3, with D maybe TRBD1 (6 bases). This CDR3 comprises 16 residues. Germline V CDR1 and CDR2: LGHDT, YNNKEL (reference sequence). V lost 3 bases and J lost 0, with 12 bases in between. The CDR3 coding sequence is TGTGCCAGCAGCCATTATGGACAGTCCTCTGGAAACACCATATATTTT. It is translated as CASSHYGQSSGNTIYF.

The V and J genes are TRBV7-6 and TRBJ2-2, with TRBD1 identical over 8 bases. J gave up 6 bases and V 1 base, and 13 bases lay outside the gene matches. CDR3 length equals 18 residues. Per germline, CDR1 SGHVS and CDR2 FNYEAQ. The CDR3 region is CASSLVRGPGQLPGELFF. CDR3 DNA sequence: TGTGCCAGCAGCTTAGTCAGGGGGCCCGGACAACTCCCCGGGGAGCTGTTTTTT.

This clone was counted once. The J gene is TRBJ1-1, the V gene TRBV6-5; a weak D match, TRBD1 (5 bases). Germline CDR1 MNHEY, CDR2 SVGAGI. The CDR3 loop spans 13 amino acids. Trimming took off 6 bases at V and 7 bases at J, with 15 bases between the two ends. The CDR3 sequence is CASSLLGGVEAFF. In DNA form, the CDR3 reads TGTGCCAGCAGCCTTCTTGGGGGGGTTGAAGCTTTCTTT.